This entry lists 26 T cell receptor beta chains sequenced from one sample in a study of identifying expanded T cells in peripheral blood. Generated by immunoSEQ multiplex PCR, the TCRdb table keeps only in-frame clones and is missing some. The repertoire holds about 53,000 clones, with about four fifths as singletons. The sequenced sample consisted of blood. Receptors were obtained from a person aged 18 to 70 in good health.

By proportion, this clone is medium-sized. The chain couples TRBV5-1 to TRBJ1-1; maybe TRBD1 (5 bases). V lost 4 bases and J lost 3, with 16 bases in between. Germline V gene data show CDR1 as SGHRS and CDR2 as YFSETQ. The CDR3 covers 15 residues. The CDR3 protein is CASSAGHRIDTEAFF. In DNA, the CDR3 is TGCGCCAGCAGCGCAGGACATCGGATCGACACTGAAGCTTTCTTT.

The chain employs TRBV7-2 and TRBJ2-5, with 9 bases fitting TRBD1. There are 16 residues in the CDR3. CDR1 and CDR2 (germline): SGHTA, FQGNSA. V shed 1 base, J shed 5 bases, and the junction held 8 bases outside the gene matches. The CDR3 loop reads CASSLGGQGFFETQYF. The CDR3 DNA reads TGTGCCAGCAGCTTAGGGGGACAGGGCTTTTTTGAGACCCAGTACTTC.

The rearrangement links TRBV5-6 to TRBJ1-6; D is ambiguous. CDR3 length: 14 residues. The germline V gene has CDR1 SGHDT and CDR2 YYEEEE. V was shortened by 1 base and J by 5 bases, with 7 bases between the two germline ends. As DNA, the CDR3 is TGTGCCAGCAGCTTGTCCGGGGATAATTCACCCCTCCACTTT. This encodes CASSLSGDNSPLHF.

The CDR3 loop is CASSEGQEALRNTIYF. CDR3 DNA sequence: TGTGCCAGCAGTGAGGGACAGGAGGCACTACGAAACACCATATATTTT. This chain joins TRBV6-1 and TRBJ1-3, with 8 bases lining up with TRBD1. The CDR3 extends over 16 amino acids. J gave up 5 bases and V 3 bases, and 9 bases lay outside the gene matches. Germline V gives CDR1 MNHNS, CDR2 SASEGT.

The chain links TRBV6-1 to TRBJ2-7; TRBD1 aligns across 10 bases. Germline values: CDR1 MNHNS, CDR2 SASEGT. J gave up 2 bases and V 7 bases, and 5 bases lay outside the gene matches. This CDR3 has 14 residues. CDR3 in amino acids: CASTPGQGTYEQYV. The CDR3 coding sequence is TGTGCCAGCACCCCGGGACAGGGGACCTACGAGCAGTACGTC.

CDR3 coding DNA: TGTGCCAGCCTATCAATCACAGGGGTTGGGGTAGAAAAACTGTTTTTT. This encodes CASLSITGVGVEKLFF. The V gene is TRBV27, the J gene TRBJ1-4, with TRBD1 matching 7 bases. The CDR3 runs 16 residues. V gave up 8 bases and J gave up 8 bases; unmatched junction bases: 17. Germline V gives CDR1 MNHEY, CDR2 SMNVEV (reference sequence). The whole variable domain, filled in from reference TRBV27 and TRBJ1-4, reads EAQVTQNPRYLITVTGKKLTVTCSQNMNHEYMSWYRQDPGLGLRQIYYSMNVEVTDKGDVPEGYKVSRKEKRNFPLILESPSPNQTSLYFCASLSITGVGVEKLFFGSGTQLSVL.

The chain has TRBV12-5 and TRBJ2-5, with D maybe TRBD1 (6 bases). Germline-derived CDR1 and CDR2 are LGHNT and FRNRAP. This CDR3 spans 13 amino acids. V dropped 3 bases and J dropped 5 bases, with 10 bases sitting between them. The CDR3 region has the DNA TGTGCTAGTGGTTTCAGGGGCTGGGAGACCCAGTACTTC. It is translated as CASGFRGWETQYF.

The J gene is TRBJ2-5, the V gene TRBV21-1. TRBV21-1 is a documented pseudogene. This CDR3 is built from 16 residues. The CDR3 loop is CARTRAVRDREGTQYF. The DNA for the CDR3 is TGTGCCAGGACTCGGGCGGTCCGGGACCGGGAAGGGACCCAGTACTTC.

This chain connects TRBV6-5 to TRBJ1-1; TRBD1 is a possible D gene (5 bases). Trimming removed 6 bases from V and 11 bases from J, with 22 bases in between. This CDR3 contains 14 residues. CDR1 MNHEY and CDR2 SVGAGI come from the germline V gene. CDR3 region: CASRPTQGLRLAFF. CDR3 sequence (DNA): TGTGCCAGCAGACCCACGCAGGGATTGAGATTGGCTTTCTTT.

This clone was counted a few times. The genes are TRBV2 and TRBJ2-2; no definite D call. The V and J ends lost 0 bases and 9 bases respectively, with 11 bases between them. Germline V gene sequence: CDR1 SNHLY, CDR2 FYNNEI. The CDR3 extends over 14 amino acids. CDR3 sequence reads: CASSEANIVRELFF. In DNA form, the CDR3 reads TGTGCCAGCAGTGAAGCCAATATCGTCAGGGAGCTGTTTTTT.

This chain uses TRBV30 with TRBJ1-1; 7 nucleotides match TRBD1. Trimming took 3 bases from V and 4 from J; bases not matched to a gene: 14. Germline assignment: CDR1 GTSNPN and CDR2 SVGIG (reference sequence). CDR3 size: 16 residues. The CDR3 spells CAWSPWGTARLTEAFF. As DNA, the CDR3 is TGTGCCTGGAGCCCGTGGGGGACAGCGAGGCTCACTGAAGCTTTCTTT.

The chain is built from TRBV7-9 and TRBJ1-5, with 7 bases matching TRBD1. V dropped 9 bases and J dropped 5; count of bases not matched to a gene: 7. CDR1 is SEHNR, CDR2 FQNEAQ, per germline (reference sequence). This CDR3 has 13 residues. The DNA of the CDR3 is TGTGCCAGGGCAAGCCAGGGGGATCAGCCCCAGCATTTT. Translated: CARASQGDQPQHF.

This sequence joins TRBV7-9 and TRBJ1-2; D not resolved. In germline, CDR1 is SEHNR, CDR2 FQNEAQ (reference sequence). The CDR3 spans 16 residues. Trimming removed 5 bases at V and 3 bases at J, with 19 bases between. CDR3 nucleotides: TGTGCCAGCAGCCCGGACGGCCGGGAGTGGGACTATGGCTACACCTTC. This gives the protein CASSPDGREWDYGYTF.

The chain links TRBV5-6 to TRBJ2-3; 10 bases are shared with TRBD2. Germline CDR1 is SGHDT and CDR2 is YYEEEE. The CDR3 covers 15 residues. V dropped 9 bases and J dropped 2; count of bases not matched to a gene: 9. The CDR3 sequence is CATSRLAGPTDTQYF. The DNA of the CDR3 is TGTGCCACCTCGAGACTAGCGGGCCCCACAGATACGCAGTATTTT. The full variable domain, in which reference TRBV5-6 and TRBJ2-3 provide the parts outside the CDR3, is DAGVTQSPTHLIKTRGQQVTLRCSPKSGHDTVSWYQQALGQGPQFIFQYYEEEERQRGNFPDRFSGHQFPNYSSELNVNALLLGDSALYLCATSRLAGPTDTQYFGPGTRLTVL.

The chain has TRBV15 and TRBJ2-5, with TRBD2 matching over 9 bases. The CDR3 spans 16 residues. In germline, CDR1 is LNHNV, CDR2 YYDKDF (reference sequence). V was pared by 5 bases and J by 5 bases, with 12 bases of the junction left unmatched. The CDR3 protein is CATSRNPAGGVETQYF. In DNA form, the CDR3 reads TGTGCCACCAGCCGAAACCCAGCGGGAGGAGTGGAGACCCAGTACTTC. Complete variable domain (other parts from reference TRBV15 and TRBJ2-5): DAMVIQNPRYQVTQFGKPVTLSCSQTLNHNVMYWYQQKSSQAPKLLFHYYDKDFNNEADTPDNFQSRRPNTSFCFLDIRSPGLGDTAMYLCATSRNPAGGVETQYFGPGTRLLVL.

The J gene is TRBJ1-1, the V gene TRBV5-4; 7 bases are shared with TRBD1. The V and J ends lost 5 bases and 5 bases, in that order; junction bases with no gene match: 9. CDR1 SGHNT and CDR2 YYREEE come from the germline V gene (reference sequence). CDR3 length: 14 residues. The CDR3 nucleotides are TGTGCCAGCAGTACAGGGGTCTCGAGAACTGAAGCTTTCTTT. It yields the protein CASSTGVSRTEAFF.

J is TRBJ2-7 and V is TRBV19, with unresolved D. The germline CDR1 and CDR2 sequences are LNHDA and SQIVND (reference sequence). V was pared by 2 bases and J by 0 bases, with 8 bases between. The CDR3 is 14 amino acids. In DNA form, the CDR3 reads TGTGCCAGTAGTATAAATGGTATCTCCTACGAGCAGTACTTC. This sequence encodes CASSINGISYEQYF.

The chain is built from TRBV29-1 and TRBJ2-2, with 8 bases identical to TRBD2. The J segment lost 5 bases and the V segment lost 6 bases, leaving 11 bases of the junction unmatched. Germline V CDR1 and CDR2: SQVTM, ANQGSEA. The CDR3 extends over 15 amino acids. The CDR3 protein is CSVAPTSAGTGELFF. The CDR3 nucleotides are TGCAGCGTGGCGCCGACTAGCGCGGGGACCGGGGAGCTGTTTTTT.

This clone has only one observation. The chain has TRBV7-2 and TRBJ1-2; the D gene is possibly TRBD1 (6 bases). Germline loops: CDR1 SGHTA, CDR2 FQGNSA. The CDR3 is 16 amino acids. V lost 5 bases and J lost 6, with 22 bases in between. The CDR3 region has the DNA TGTGCCAGCAGCCCGGGGGGCTATGGGGGACTGGATGGCTACACCTTC. Residues: CASSPGGYGGLDGYTF.

This chain connects TRBV5-1 to TRBJ2-1, with TRBD1 as a possible D gene (6 bases). Trimming cost V 0 bases and J 9 bases, with 13 bases left between them. There are 14 residues in the CDR3. CDR1 is SGHRS, CDR2 YFSETQ, per germline. CDR3 amino acids: CASSLEWGLGEQFF. The CDR3 bases are TGCGCCAGCAGCTTGGAGTGGGGGCTCGGTGAGCAGTTCTTC.

This clone was seen just once. The chain couples TRBV6-5 to TRBJ1-4; TRBD1 might be the D (6 bases). The V gene's germline CDR1 is MNHEY and CDR2 SVGAGI. The ends were cut back, 4 bases at V and 8 bases at J, with 14 bases in the middle. CDR3 length: 14 amino acids. Here the CDR3 reads CASSFRGPREKLFF. CDR3 sequence (DNA): TGTGCCAGCAGTTTCAGGGGCCCTAGGGAAAAACTGTTTTTT.

The V gene is TRBV6-1, the J gene TRBJ2-7; perhaps TRBD2 as D (5 bases). Trimming took 0 bases from V and 4 from J, leaving 10 bases between them. The CDR3 contains 14 residues. The V gene's germline CDR1 is MNHNS and CDR2 SASEGT. The CDR3 loop is CASSEAGVTYEQYV. CDR3 coding DNA: TGTGCCAGCAGTGAAGCCGGGGTGACATACGAGCAGTACGTC.

The chain couples TRBV29-1 to TRBJ2-1; 7 bases line up with TRBD1. The CDR3 is 16 amino acids. Trimming cost V 4 bases and J 6 bases; bases outside gene matches: 15. The germline CDR1 and CDR2 sequences are SQVTM and ANQGSEA. The CDR3 region has the DNA TGCAGCGTTGCGCGGACGGGGCAGGGGGAAACCAATGAGCAGTTCTTC. Translated, it gives CSVARTGQGETNEQFF.

The chain joins TRBV6-5 to TRBJ1-1; D perhaps matches TRBD1 (5 bases). Germline lookup yields CDR1 MNHEY and CDR2 SVGAGI. V gave up 6 bases and J gave up 2 bases, with 10 bases separating them. The CDR3 is made up of 13 amino acids. The CDR3 region is CASRKTDNTEAFF. The CDR3 DNA sequence: TGTGCCAGCAGAAAGACAGACAACACTGAAGCTTTCTTT.

V is TRBV6-6 and J is TRBJ1-1, with TRBD1 identical over 7 bases. The CDR3 spans 15 residues. Trimming removed 4 bases from V and 2 bases from J; junction bases left unmatched: 7. Germline CDR1 MNHNY, CDR2 SVGAGI (reference sequence). The CDR3 is CASSSPGTENTEAFF. CDR3 in DNA: TGTGCCAGCAGTTCCCCCGGGACAGAAAACACTGAAGCTTTCTTT.

This clone came up a few times. The chain couples TRBV27 to TRBJ1-1, with 8 bases lining up with TRBD1. This CDR3 has 16 residues. CDR1 is MNHEY, CDR2 SMNVEV, per germline (reference sequence). V was pared by 7 bases and J by 2 bases, with 12 bases of the junction left unmatched. The CDR3 nucleotides are TGTGCCAGCAACGCTTATCCTGGACAGGGCAACACTGAAGCTTTCTTT. Its protein is CASNAYPGQGNTEAFF.